The rows below give T cell receptor beta chains drawn from one sample of a study of blood T cells in healthy people across ages. Each CDR3 protein gets one entry after TCRdb re-called the 5' RACE reads with MiXCR. The sample lists around 1,100,000 distinct CDR3 sequences, about two fifths occurring once. Sequenced: blood. These receptors came from a man aged 18 to 30 in good health. The CDR3 runs from the conserved cysteine through the conserved F or W. The D gene is left open where the match is weak. Clone sizes are given selectively: once, few, many, or a class where the clone is expanded.

j_gene | abundance | v_gene | d_gene | CDR3aa | CDR3nt
TRBJ1-1 | NA | TRBV6-6 | NA | CASNTPGHIQAFF | TGTGCCAGCAACACCCCCGGACACATTCAAGCTTTCTTT
TRBJ2-2 | few | TRBV11-2 | NA | CASSLEGTQNTGELFF | TGTGCCAGCAGCTTAGAGGGGACTCAGAACACCGGGGAGCTGTTTTTT
TRBJ2-1 | few | TRBV10-3 | NA | CAISGTGDYNEQFF | TGTGCCATCAGTGGCACGGGGGATTACAATGAGCAGTTCTTC
TRBJ2-5 | few | TRBV5-1 | TRBD2 | CASSLEGLARETQYF | TGCGCCAGCAGCTTGGAAGGACTAGCGAGAGAGACCCAGTACTTC
TRBJ1-4 | few | TRBV2 | NA | CASSEASAREKLFF | TGTGCCAGCAGTGAAGCATCGGCAAGGGAAAAACTGTTTTTT
TRBJ1-1 | NA | TRBV6-1 | TRBD1 | CASSVRLLQGALNTEAFF | TGTGCCAGCAGCGTACGACTTTTACAGGGGGCCTTGAACACTGAAGCTTTCTTT
TRBJ2-1 | few | TRBV12-3/TRBV12-4 | NA | CASSPPTLGYNEQFF | TGTGCCAGCAGCCCCCCGACGCTCGGCTACAATGAGCAGTTCTTC
TRBJ1-2 | NA | TRBV20-1 | TRBD1 | CSAPRTGDAPNYGYTF | TGCAGTGCTCCCCGGACAGGGGACGCCCCTAACTATGGCTACACCTTC
TRBJ2-3 | few | TRBV28 | NA | CASSATGLYTQYF | TGTGCCAGCAGTGCGACAGGACTGTATACGCAGTATTTT
TRBJ2-5 | NA | TRBV6-6 | TRBD1 | CASSYPTGGTETQYF | TGTGCCAGCAGTTACCCAACAGGGGGCACAGAGACCCAGTACTTC
TRBJ2-4 | few | TRBV3-1 | TRBD1 | CASSQQGAEFERNIQYF | TGTGCCAGCAGCCAGCAGGGGGCTGAATTTGAGAGAAACATTCAGTACTTC
TRBJ2-2 | NA | TRBV9 | NA | CASSVGRGGELFF | TGTGCCAGCAGCGTAGGAAGGGGTGGGGAGCTGTTTTTT
TRBJ2-1 | many | TRBV5-5 | TRBD1 | CASSYGTEIDEQFF | TGTGCCAGCAGCTACGGGACAGAGATTGATGAGCAGTTCTTC